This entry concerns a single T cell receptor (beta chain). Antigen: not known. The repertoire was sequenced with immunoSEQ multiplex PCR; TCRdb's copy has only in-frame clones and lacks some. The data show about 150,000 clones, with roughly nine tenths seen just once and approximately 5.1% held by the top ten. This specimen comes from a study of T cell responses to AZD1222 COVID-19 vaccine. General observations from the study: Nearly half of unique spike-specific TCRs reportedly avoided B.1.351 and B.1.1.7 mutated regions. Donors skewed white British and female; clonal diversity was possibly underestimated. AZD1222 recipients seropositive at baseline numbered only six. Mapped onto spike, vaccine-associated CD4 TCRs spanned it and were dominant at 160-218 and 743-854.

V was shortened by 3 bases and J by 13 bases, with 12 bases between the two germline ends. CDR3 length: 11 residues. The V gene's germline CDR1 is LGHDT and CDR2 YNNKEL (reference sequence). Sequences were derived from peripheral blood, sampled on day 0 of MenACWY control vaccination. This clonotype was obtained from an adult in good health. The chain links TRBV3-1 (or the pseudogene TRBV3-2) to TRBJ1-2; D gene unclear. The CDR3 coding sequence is TGTGCCAGCAGCCACTCCGGGCCTGCCACCTTC. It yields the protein CASSHSGPATF.